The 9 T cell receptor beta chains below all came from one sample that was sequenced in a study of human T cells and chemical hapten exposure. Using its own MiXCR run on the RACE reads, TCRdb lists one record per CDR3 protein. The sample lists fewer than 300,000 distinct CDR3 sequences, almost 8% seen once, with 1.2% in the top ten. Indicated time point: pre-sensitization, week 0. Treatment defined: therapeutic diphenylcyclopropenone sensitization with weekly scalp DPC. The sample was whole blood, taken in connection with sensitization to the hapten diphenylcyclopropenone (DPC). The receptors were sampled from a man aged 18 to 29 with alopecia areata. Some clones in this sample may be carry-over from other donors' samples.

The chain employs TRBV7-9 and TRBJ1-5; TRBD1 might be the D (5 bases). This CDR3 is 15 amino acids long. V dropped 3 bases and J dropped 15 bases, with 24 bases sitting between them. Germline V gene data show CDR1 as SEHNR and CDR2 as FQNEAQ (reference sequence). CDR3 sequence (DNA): TGTGCCAGCAGCTTGGGCCGGGACGTAAATTCCGGTTGGCATTTT. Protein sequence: CASSLGRDVNSGWHF.

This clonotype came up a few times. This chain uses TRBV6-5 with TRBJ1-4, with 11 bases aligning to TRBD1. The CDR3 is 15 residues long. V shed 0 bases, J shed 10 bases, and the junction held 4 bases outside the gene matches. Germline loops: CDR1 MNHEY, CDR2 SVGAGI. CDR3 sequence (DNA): TGTGCCAGCAGTTACTCGGGACAGGGGGTATCAAAACTGTTTTTT. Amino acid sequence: CASSYSGQGVSKLFF.

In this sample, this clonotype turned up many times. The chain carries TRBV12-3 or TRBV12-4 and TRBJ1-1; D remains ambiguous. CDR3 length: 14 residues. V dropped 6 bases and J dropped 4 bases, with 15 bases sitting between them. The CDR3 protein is CASRDPYDGTEAFF. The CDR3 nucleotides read TGTGCCAGCAGAGACCCCTATGACGGCACTGAAGCTTTCTTT.

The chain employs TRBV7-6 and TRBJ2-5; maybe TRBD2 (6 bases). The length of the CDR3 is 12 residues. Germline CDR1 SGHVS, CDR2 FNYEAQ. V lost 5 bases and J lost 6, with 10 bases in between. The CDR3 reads CASSGGVQTQYF. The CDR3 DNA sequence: TGTGCCAGCAGCGGCGGGGTACAGACCCAGTACTTC.

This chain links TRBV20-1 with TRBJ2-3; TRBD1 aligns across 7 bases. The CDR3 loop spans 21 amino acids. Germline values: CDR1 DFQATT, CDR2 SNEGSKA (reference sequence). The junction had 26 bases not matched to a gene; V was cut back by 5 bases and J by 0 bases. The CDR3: CSAPNRGLENGVPASTDTQYF. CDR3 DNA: TGCAGTGCTCCAAACAGGGGCCTCGAGAACGGGGTTCCTGCTAGCACAGATACGCAGTATTTT.

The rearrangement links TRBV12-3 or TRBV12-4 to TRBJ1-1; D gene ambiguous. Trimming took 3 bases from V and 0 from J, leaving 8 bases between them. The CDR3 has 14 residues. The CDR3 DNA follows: TGTGCCAGCAGTTTCAGGAGCATGAACACTGAAGCTTTCTTT. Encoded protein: CASSFRSMNTEAFF.

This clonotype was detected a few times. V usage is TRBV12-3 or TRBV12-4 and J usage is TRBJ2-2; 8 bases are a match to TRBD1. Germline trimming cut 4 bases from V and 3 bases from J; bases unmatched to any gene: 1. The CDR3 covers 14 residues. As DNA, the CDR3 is TGTGCCAGCAGTTGGACAGGGTACACCGGGGAGCTGTTTTTT. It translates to CASSWTGYTGELFF.

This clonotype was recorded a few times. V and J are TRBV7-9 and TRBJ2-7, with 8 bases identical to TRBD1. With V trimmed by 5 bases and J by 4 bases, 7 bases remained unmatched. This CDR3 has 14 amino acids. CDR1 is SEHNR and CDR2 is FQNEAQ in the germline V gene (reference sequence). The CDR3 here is CASSGGQGGYEQYF. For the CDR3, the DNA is TGTGCCAGCAGCGGAGGACAGGGAGGTTACGAGCAGTACTTC.

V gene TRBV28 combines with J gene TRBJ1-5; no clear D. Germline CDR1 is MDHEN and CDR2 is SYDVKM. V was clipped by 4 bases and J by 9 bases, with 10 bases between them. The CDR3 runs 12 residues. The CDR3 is CASSSPGGPQHF. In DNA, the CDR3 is TGTGCCAGCAGTTCCCCTGGCGGGCCCCAGCATTTT.